The 11 T cell receptor beta chains in this list originate from one sample, sequenced in a study of radiation and T cells in renal cell carcinoma. Treatment in this sample: treatment-naive control, cytoreductive nephrectomy. The method was immunoSEQ multiplex PCR; TCRdb's version includes in-frame clones alone and lacks a portion of them. This sample has 15,000 to 20,000 clones, with approximately 59% found just once. The sample was tumor tissue, taken from a patient whose treatment was nephrectomy without radiotherapy. The receptors come from a man between 45 and 60 years old with renal cell carcinoma.

At least ten counts were recorded for this clone. For the CDR3, the DNA is TGTGCCAGCAAATCCCTCGGGGAGTCCAAAAACATTCAGTACTTC. Encoded protein: CASKSLGESKNIQYF. The rearrangement links TRBV27 to TRBJ2-4, with a weak D call TRBD2 (5 bases). CDR3 size: 15 residues. Germline assignment: CDR1 MNHEY and CDR2 SMNVEV (reference sequence). The V end lost 7 bases, the J end lost 2 bases, and 15 bases lay between the germline ends.

As regards this clone: The same CDR3 is also encoded by other DNA sequences in this sample. V gene TRBV19 combines with J gene TRBJ1-1; D is unclear. With 1 base removed from V and 0 bases from J, the gap between germline ends came to 3 bases. CDR1 is LNHDA, CDR2 SQIVND, per germline (reference sequence). The CDR3 extends over 13 amino acids. This CDR3 reads CASSIAVNTEAFF. The CDR3 bases are TGTGCCAGTAGTATAGCAGTGAACACTGAAGCTTTCTTT.

The chain uses TRBV30 and TRBJ1-4; perhaps TRBD1 as D (5 bases). CDR3 length: 11 residues. CDR1 and CDR2 (germline): GTSNPN, SVGIG (reference sequence). The V end was cut by 3 bases, the J end by 8 bases, with 7 bases between. The CDR3 sequence is CAWSWGEKLFF. CDR3 DNA: TGTGCCTGGAGCTGGGGGGAAAAACTGTTTTTT. Filled out from reference TRBV30 and TRBJ1-4, the complete variable domain reads SQTIHQWPATLVQPVGSPLSLECTVEGTSNPNLYWYRQAAGRGLQLLFYSVGIGQISSEVPQNLSASRPQDRQFILSSKKLLLSDSGFYLCAWSWGEKLFFGSGTQLSVL.

CDR3 amino acids: CASSAPLGVAKNIQYF. CDR3 DNA: TGTGCCAGCAGCGCTCCTTTGGGGGTAGCCAAAAACATTCAGTACTTC. The chain combines TRBV5-6 with TRBJ2-4; D may match TRBD1 or TRBD2 (5 bases each). V lost 4 bases to trimming and J lost 0 bases, with 14 bases between them. Germline values: CDR1 SGHDT, CDR2 YYEEEE. This CDR3 spans 16 amino acids.

The V and J genes are TRBV5-1 and TRBJ2-7; 10 nucleotides line up with TRBD1. The ends lost 4 bases at V and 2 bases at J; junction bases unmatched: 6. Germline V gene sequence: CDR1 SGHRS, CDR2 YFSETQ. CDR3 length: 15 residues. CDR3 in DNA: TGCGCCAGCAGCATAACGACAGGGGGCCCCTACGAGCAGTACTTC. The encoded protein is CASSITTGGPYEQYF.

The chain employs TRBV2 and TRBJ1-1; TRBD1 is a possible D gene (5 bases). This CDR3 is 13 amino acids long. Deletions cut 10 bases from V and 1 base from J, with 13 bases between. Germline values: CDR1 SNHLY, CDR2 FYNNEI. CDR3: CANTKGENTEAFF. CDR3 bases: TGTGCCAACACCAAAGGGGAGAACACTGAAGCTTTCTTT.

The chain has TRBV4-1 and TRBJ1-4; D is undetermined. From germline, CDR1 is MGHRA and CDR2 YSYEKL. V was shortened by 4 bases and J by 7 bases, with 7 bases between the two germline ends. The CDR3 runs 12 residues. CDR3 loop: CASSRGGEKLFF. CDR3 nucleotides: TGCGCCAGCAGCCGTGGTGGTGAAAAACTGTTTTTT.

V usage is TRBV6-1 and J usage is TRBJ2-5; D gene ambiguous. The CDR3 spans 12 residues. Trimming stripped 7 bases from V and 9 bases from J, with 15 bases between. Per germline, CDR1 MNHNS and CDR2 SASEGT. CDR3 bases: TGTGCCAGCATTAAGGGTATCGGGCCCCAGTACTTC. This translates into CASIKGIGPQYF.

CDR3 in DNA: TGTGCCAGCAGCTTGACTAGCGGGGGGGCACATACGCAGTATTTT. Its translation: CASSLTSGGAHTQYF. The chain is built from TRBV7-2 and TRBJ2-3, with 14 bases identical to TRBD2. The CDR3 has 15 amino acids. Looked up from germline, CDR1 is SGHTA and CDR2 is FQGNSA. The junction had 3 bases not matched to a gene; V was cut back by 3 bases and J by 7 bases.

The chain couples TRBV19 to TRBJ2-2; D not certain. This CDR3 is 15 amino acids long. Germline CDR1 and CDR2: LNHDA and SQIVND (reference sequence). The V end lost 6 bases, the J end lost 1 base, and 12 bases lay between the germline ends. CDR3 sequence reads: CASSLHTRNTGELFF. DNA of the CDR3: TGTGCCAGTAGCCTCCATACAAGGAACACCGGGGAGCTGTTTTTT.

CDR3 in amino acids: CASSVATGISYTEAFF. The CDR3 region has the DNA TGTGCCAGCAGCGTAGCAACAGGGATTTCTTACACTGAAGCTTTCTTT. The J gene is TRBJ1-1, the V gene TRBV9; TRBD1 is a possible D gene (6 bases). The CDR3 covers 16 residues. V lost 0 bases and J lost 3, with 15 bases in between. The V gene's germline CDR1 is SGDLS and CDR2 YYNGEE.